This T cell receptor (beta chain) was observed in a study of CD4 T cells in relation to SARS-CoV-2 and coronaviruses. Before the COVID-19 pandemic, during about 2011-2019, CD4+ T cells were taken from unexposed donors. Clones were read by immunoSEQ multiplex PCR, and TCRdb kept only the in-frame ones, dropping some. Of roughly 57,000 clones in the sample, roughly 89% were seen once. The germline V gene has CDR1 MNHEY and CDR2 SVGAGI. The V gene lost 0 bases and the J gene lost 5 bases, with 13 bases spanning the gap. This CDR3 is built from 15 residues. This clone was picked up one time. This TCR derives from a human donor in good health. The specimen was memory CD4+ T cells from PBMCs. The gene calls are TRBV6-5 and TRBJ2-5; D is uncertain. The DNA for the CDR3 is TGTGCCAGCAGTTACTCATACGTCGTCCCTGAGACCCAGTACTTC. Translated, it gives CASSYSYVVPETQYF.